The 18 T cell receptor beta chains presented below share a single source sample, sequenced in a study of T cells in localized non-small cell lung cancer. Sequenced by immunoSEQ multiplex PCR; TCRdb stores in-frame clones only, minus some. The sample has some 64,000 clones, 81% seen once. The input for sequencing was PBMCs, taken before any cancer treatment. The receptors stem from a man between 35 and 75 years old with stage II lung adenocarcinoma.

Here the CDR3 DNA reads TGTGCCACCAGTAATGACCTTATAATGGAGCAGTACTTC. Its translation: CATSNDLIMEQYF. V gene TRBV7-9 combines with J gene TRBJ2-7; D ambiguous. Germline CDR1 SEHNR, CDR2 FQNEAQ (reference sequence). The CDR3 loop spans 13 amino acids. V lost 10 bases to trimming and J lost 7 bases, with 20 bases between them.

The chain is built from TRBV10-3 and TRBJ2-1, with D unresolved. Trimming removed 10 bases from V and 0 bases from J, with 13 bases in between. The CDR3 has 14 residues. Germline V gives CDR1 ENHRY, CDR2 SYGVKD. CDR3 DNA: TGTGCCACCGCCGACGGTAGCTCCTACAATGAGCAGTTCTTC. This translates into CATADGSSYNEQFF.

Only a few counts were recorded for this clone. The chain recombines TRBV7-9 with TRBJ1-1, with a possible D match to TRBD1 (5 bases). The V gene's germline CDR1 is SEHNR and CDR2 FQNEAQ (reference sequence). The V and J ends lost 2 bases and 4 bases respectively, with 8 bases between them. The CDR3 covers 13 residues. The CDR3 DNA reads TGTGCCAGCAGCTTATCAGGGCCCACTGAAGCTTTCTTT. Translation gives CASSLSGPTEAFF.

In DNA, the CDR3 is TGTGCCAGCAGCGAGATGGGGGCACGCTCCTATGGCTACACCTTC. As protein: CASSEMGARSYGYTF. V is TRBV11-3 and J is TRBJ1-2, with a tentative D call TRBD1 (6 bases). Germline V gene lookup returns CDR1 SGHNT and CDR2 YENEEA. The CDR3 runs 15 residues. Trimming took 5 bases from V and 4 from J, leaving 17 bases between them. Filled out from reference TRBV11-3 and TRBJ1-2, the complete variable domain reads EAGVVQSPRYKIIEKKQPVAFWCNPISGHNTLYWYLQNLGQGPELLIRYENEEAVDDSQLPKDRFSAERLKGVDSTLKIQPAELGDSAVYLCASSEMGARSYGYTFGSGTRLTVV.

The V call is TRBV14, the J call TRBJ2-2; TRBD1 is a possible D gene (6 bases). Germline V lookup: CDR1 SGHDN, CDR2 FVKESK. The CDR3 is 15 amino acids. V shed 6 bases and J shed 2 bases, with 13 bases lying between them. The CDR3 loop is CASRTLGGNTGELFF. DNA of the CDR3: TGTGCCAGCAGAACCTTAGGGGGTAACACCGGGGAGCTGTTTTTT.

This chain joins TRBV5-5 and TRBJ2-7, with TRBD1 identical over 7 bases. Germline V gives CDR1 SGHKS, CDR2 YYEKEE (reference sequence). J was trimmed by 7 bases and V by 4 bases; bases with no gene match: 14. The CDR3 contains 15 residues. CDR3 amino acids: CASSPGGDSSQEQYF. The DNA for the CDR3 is TGTGCCAGCAGCCCTGGTGGGGACAGCTCCCAGGAGCAGTACTTC.

V and J are TRBV19 and TRBJ1-2; 7 bases match TRBD1. The junction had 4 bases not matched to a gene; V was cut back by 4 bases and J by 8 bases. This CDR3 region has 12 residues. Germline loops: CDR1 LNHDA, CDR2 SQIVND (reference sequence). This chain's CDR3 is CASSNQGGGYTF. The CDR3 DNA sequence: TGTGCCAGTAGTAACCAGGGGGGCGGCTACACCTTC.

V is TRBV7-2 and J is TRBJ2-1; TRBD2 agrees at 12 bases. With V trimmed by 5 bases and J by 4 bases, 6 bases remained unmatched. The CDR3 contains 16 residues. CDR1 is SGHTA and CDR2 is FQGNSA in the germline V gene. CDR3 amino acids: CASSPRTSGMYNEQFF. CDR3 sequence (DNA): TGTGCCAGCAGCCCACGGACTAGCGGGATGTACAATGAGCAGTTCTTC.

This chain links TRBV2 with TRBJ2-3, with D possibly being TRBD1 (5 bases). V was trimmed by 6 bases and J by 5 bases, leaving 9 bases between them. The CDR3 spans 12 residues. Germline V gene sequence: CDR1 SNHLY, CDR2 FYNNEI. The CDR3 loop reads CASRKTGDTQYF. The CDR3 DNA sequence: TGTGCCAGCAGGAAAACAGGAGATACGCAGTATTTT.

This rearrangement joins TRBV5-6 to TRBJ2-5, with D possibly TRBD1 on 6 matching bases. The germline V and J ends were trimmed by 3 bases and 2 bases, with 17 bases remaining between them. CDR3 length equals 16 residues. Per the germline V gene, CDR1 is SGHDT and CDR2 is YYEEEE. In nucleotides, the CDR3 is TGTGCCAGCAGCTCCCTGAGGTCCGGGACACAAGAGACCCAGTACTTC. Residues: CASSSLRSGTQETQYF.

The chain carries TRBV7-3 and TRBJ1-3; D call uncertain. Germline V gives CDR1 SGHTA, CDR2 FQGTGA. V was pared by 2 bases and J by 0 bases, with 5 bases between. CDR3 length: 14 amino acids. Here the CDR3 reads CASSLDSSGNTIYF. CDR3 bases: TGTGCCAGCAGCTTAGACTCCTCTGGAAACACCATATATTTT.

The gene calls are TRBV7-8 and TRBJ1-5; D may be TRBD1 (6 bases). There are 14 residues in the CDR3. V lost 5 bases and J 3 bases, leaving 11 bases between the germline ends. From germline, CDR1 is SGHVS and CDR2 FQNEAQ. CDR3 sequence: CASSPTGLNQPQHF. CDR3 DNA sequence: TGTGCCAGCAGCCCCACAGGGCTCAATCAGCCCCAGCATTTT.

This chain joins TRBV5-1 and TRBJ2-2; no clear D. Germline CDR1 is SGHRS and CDR2 is YFSETQ. Trimming took 0 bases from V and 1 from J, leaving 4 bases between them. This CDR3 is built from 14 residues. CDR3 DNA: TGCGCCAGCAGCTTGGATGGGAACACCGGGGAGCTGTTTTTT. Its protein is CASSLDGNTGELFF.

This clone is termed medium-sized. The CDR3 DNA reads TGTGCCAGCAGCTTTGCTATCGATCGGGCGGGAGGGCCTAGCTCCTACAATGAGCAGTTCTTC. It is translated as CASSFAIDRAGGPSSYNEQFF. The chain carries TRBV12-1 and TRBJ2-1; the table calls TRBD2, which could not be checked here. TRBV12-1 represents a pseudogene. The CDR3 sequence is 21 residues long.

This chain connects TRBV10-2 to TRBJ1-1, with D possibly matching TRBD1 (5 bases). V gave up 3 bases and J gave up 4 bases, with 12 bases separating them. Germline V gene sequence: CDR1 WSHSY, CDR2 SAAADI. The CDR3 runs 14 residues. CDR3 protein: CASSEIPGGTEAFF. The DNA of the CDR3 is TGCGCCAGCAGTGAAATCCCGGGGGGCACTGAAGCTTTCTTT.

The chain employs TRBV4-1 and TRBJ2-5, with D possibly matching TRBD2 (6 bases). V was cut by 2 bases and J by 5 bases, with 15 bases left in between. The CDR3 contains 15 residues. Germline-derived CDR1 and CDR2 are MGHRA and YSYEKL. This CDR3 is CASSQLTGVRETQYF. The CDR3 coding sequence is TGCGCCAGCAGCCAACTAACGGGAGTCCGGGAGACCCAGTACTTC.

V gene TRBV6-1 combines with J gene TRBJ2-7, with 10 nucleotides matching TRBD1. The CDR3 consists of 14 residues. Germline V CDR1 and CDR2: MNHNS, SASEGT. V was pared by 6 bases and J by 2 bases, with 4 bases of the junction left unmatched. The CDR3 reads CASRPGTGAYEQYF. CDR3 nucleotides: TGTGCCAGCAGACCCGGGACAGGGGCCTACGAGCAGTACTTC.

The chain combines TRBV2 with TRBJ1-1; the D gene is possibly TRBD1 (5 bases). V was trimmed by 10 bases and J by 1 base, leaving 10 bases between them. The length of the CDR3 is 12 residues. Germline V gives CDR1 SNHLY, CDR2 FYNNEI. CDR3 region: CATSGPNTEAFF. The CDR3 region has the DNA TGTGCCACCTCAGGGCCGAACACTGAAGCTTTCTTT.